The clone carrying this T cell receptor beta chain came up many times. This record belongs to a study of Graves' ophthalmopathy and Graves' hyperthyroidism. Deletions cut 5 bases from V and 0 bases from J, with 13 bases between. Germline-derived CDR1 and CDR2 are LNHDA and SQIVND (reference sequence). The CDR3 contains 15 residues. TCR beta CDR3 amplification used RNA transcripts. Amplification began with first-round RT-PCR using HTBI primers, then second-round multiplex PCR was performed. MiXCR, applied by TCRdb to the multiplex PCR reads, yields one record per CDR3 protein. The sample yields about 400,000 distinct CDR3 sequences, about 21% seen once.

Sequencing used peripheral blood. The chain uses TRBV19 and TRBJ2-5, with a possible D match to TRBD2 (5 bases). The sequence came from a woman in her late teens or twenties with stable Graves' hyperthyroidism. CDR3 DNA sequence: TGTGCCAGTAGTGTCCAAAGCGGATACCAAGAGACCCAGTACTTC. Amino acids: CASSVQSGYQETQYF.